The 11 T cell receptor beta chains given below trace back to one sample, sequenced in a study of blood T cell repertoires in COVID-19. Profiled with immunoSEQ multiplex PCR; TCRdb holds only in-frame clones, not every one. The sample holds more than 15,000 clones; around 90% are singletons and the top ten take under 35%. The sequenced material came from peripheral blood. The receptors derive from a woman at least 80 years old with COVID-19, enrolled during active disease.

The chain uses TRBV5-6 and TRBJ2-3; 11 bases match TRBD1. The germline gives CDR1 SGHDT, CDR2 YYEEEE. The CDR3 has 16 amino acids. With 4 bases clipped from V and 7 bases from J, the junction kept 11 bases outside the gene matches. DNA for the CDR3: TGTGCCAGCAGCAAGGAACGGGACAGGGGGTATTATACGCAGTATTTT. It translates to CASSKERDRGYYTQYF. The variable domain in full, completed from reference TRBV5-6 and TRBJ2-3, reads DAGVTQSPTHLIKTRGQQVTLRCSPKSGHDTVSWYQQALGQGPQFIFQYYEEEERQRGNFPDRFSGHQFPNYSSELNVNALLLGDSALYLCASSKERDRGYYTQYFGPGTRLTVL.

The gene calls are TRBV7-2 and TRBJ2-7, with unresolved D. The V gene's germline CDR1 is SGHTA and CDR2 FQGNSA. V was clipped by 3 bases and J by 0 bases, with 3 bases between them. This CDR3 is built from 12 residues. CDR3 amino acids: CASSFSSYEQYF. The CDR3 region has the DNA TGTGCCAGCAGCTTTAGCTCCTACGAGCAGTACTTC.

V is TRBV11-2 and J is TRBJ2-1; 9 bases map to TRBD1. This CDR3 has 15 residues. Per germline, CDR1 SGHAT and CDR2 FQNNGV. V lost 7 bases and J lost 4; bases outside the gene matches: 8. Written as DNA, the CDR3 is TGTGCCAGCACCAAGGACAGGGGCGTTTACAATGAGCAGTTCTTC. Protein: CASTKDRGVYNEQFF.

The V and J genes are TRBV11-2 and TRBJ2-5; 8 nucleotides line up with TRBD1. J lost 5 bases, V lost 1 base, and 9 bases had no gene match. This CDR3 contains 16 residues. Germline values: CDR1 SGHAT, CDR2 FQNNGV. In nucleotides, the CDR3 is TGTGCCAGCAGCTTAGGTGTCCGACAGGGGACGGAGACCCAGTACTTC. Its translation: CASSLGVRQGTETQYF.

A single count supports this clone. The rearrangement uses TRBV7-2 and TRBJ1-6; D uncertain. V shed 3 bases and J shed 7 bases, with 7 bases lying between them. This CDR3 spans 13 amino acids. Germline V lookup: CDR1 SGHTA, CDR2 FQGNSA. The CDR3 sequence is CASSFQNNSPLHF. DNA of the CDR3: TGTGCCAGCAGCTTTCAGAACAATTCACCCCTCCACTTT.

In nucleotides, the CDR3 is TGTGCCAGCAGCCCCTTAGGGGGCCTTACCACAGATACGCAGTATTTT. Its protein product is CASSPLGGLTTDTQYF. The V and J genes are TRBV7-3 and TRBJ2-3; 7 bases fit TRBD1. With 5 bases clipped from V and 2 bases from J, the junction kept 10 bases outside the gene matches. This CDR3 has 16 residues. Germline values: CDR1 SGHTA, CDR2 FQGTGA.

The chain combines TRBV6-5 with TRBJ2-7; 12 bases are a match to TRBD1. Germline trimming cut 7 bases from V and 7 bases from J; bases unmatched to any gene: 11. The germline gives CDR1 MNHEY, CDR2 SVGAGI. CDR3 length: 15 residues. CDR3 sequence (DNA): TGTGCCAGCAAACCTCCCGGGACAGGGGGCGGAGAGCAGTACTTC. This encodes CASKPPGTGGGEQYF.

The genes are TRBV6-5 and TRBJ1-1, with a possible D match to TRBD1 (5 bases). The CDR3 covers 15 residues. Germline loops: CDR1 MNHEY, CDR2 SVGAGI. The germline V and J ends were trimmed by 7 bases and 1 base, with 16 bases remaining between them. In nucleotides, the CDR3 is TGTGCCAGCACTCTCCACGCGGGGGGGAACACTGAAGCTTTCTTT. The encoded protein is CASTLHAGGNTEAFF.

The chain employs TRBV11-2 and TRBJ2-7, with 8 bases aligning to TRBD1. Germline V gene sequence: CDR1 SGHAT, CDR2 FQNNGV. The CDR3 spans 16 residues. Trimming cost V 3 bases and J 7 bases; bases outside gene matches: 14. The CDR3 is CASSLEPLVGQVEQYF. CDR3 DNA sequence: TGTGCCAGCAGCTTGGAACCCCTGGTGGGACAGGTTGAGCAGTACTTC.

V and J are TRBV3-1 (or the pseudogene TRBV3-2) and TRBJ1-6, with 8 nucleotides matching TRBD1. The CDR3 length is 15 residues. V lost 4 bases, J lost 8 bases, and 7 bases stayed unmatched. CDR1 and CDR2 (germline): LGHDT, YNNKEL (reference sequence). CDR3 nucleotide sequence: TGTGCCAGCAGCCCTCCCGGACAGGGTTATTCACCCCTCCACTTT. Its protein is CASSPPGQGYSPLHF.

The chain carries TRBV6-1 and TRBJ2-5; D uncertain. Trimming took off 2 bases at V and 5 bases at J, with 3 bases between the two ends. This CDR3 has 11 residues. Germline values: CDR1 MNHNS, CDR2 SASEGT. CDR3 nucleotides: TGTGCCAGCAGTGAATCGGAGACCCAGTACTTC. Amino acids: CASSESETQYF.